These 17 T cell receptor beta chains originate from one sample sequenced in a study of cytomegalovirus exposure and HLA in healthy donors. In the PCR, 60 Vbeta and 13 Jbeta primers were used. The repertoire was sequenced with immunoSEQ multiplex PCR; TCRdb's copy has only in-frame clones and lacks some. The sample includes some 170,000 clones, about two thirds of them seen just once. Specimen: PBMCs. Receptors originate from a woman in her thirties in good health and CMV-seronegative.

This chain uses TRBV28 with TRBJ2-1; no firm D call. Trimming took off 6 bases at V and 15 bases at J, with 18 bases between the two ends. CDR1 and CDR2 from the germline V gene are MDHEN and SYDVKM. CDR3 length: 12 amino acids. The CDR3 coding sequence is TGTGCCAGCAGCCAAACTAACGGAGCTTGGTTCTTC. Its translation is CASSQTNGAWFF.

The chain couples TRBV25-1 to TRBJ1-5; D gene unclear. V was pared by 5 bases and J by 4 bases, with 3 bases between. Germline V gives CDR1 MGHDK, CDR2 SYGVNS. The CDR3 consists of 11 residues. CDR3 protein: CASSINQPQHF. CDR3 nucleotides: TGTGCCAGCAGTATAAATCAGCCCCAGCATTTT.

This sequence joins TRBV6-5 and TRBJ2-5, with D possibly matching TRBD2 (6 bases). Between the trimmed V and J ends, which lost 8 bases and 11 bases, there was a span of 24 bases. Germline V gene lookup returns CDR1 MNHEY and CDR2 SVGAGI. The CDR3 has 14 amino acids. The CDR3 region has the DNA TGTGCCAGCGGATCCCTCCTCCGTGGAGGGGAGCAGTACTTC. Translated: CASGSLLRGGEQYF.

The chain uses TRBV13 and TRBJ1-3; no firm D call. The CDR3 extends over 17 amino acids. V was clipped by 5 bases and J by 2 bases, with 19 bases between them. The germline V gene has CDR1 PRHDT and CDR2 FYEKMQ (reference sequence). This chain's CDR3 is CASSPTIREGTGNTIYF. CDR3 nucleotide sequence: TGTGCCAGCAGCCCCACTATTCGGGAGGGCACTGGAAACACCATATATTTT. Filled out from reference TRBV13 and TRBJ1-3, the complete variable domain reads AAGVIQSPRHLIKEKRETATLKCYPIPRHDTVYWYQQGPGQDPQFLISFYEKMQSDKGSIPDRFSAQQFSDYHSELNMSSLELGDSALYFCASSPTIREGTGNTIYFGEGSWLTVV.

The table lists this clone with a few counts. The CDR3 DNA reads as TGTGCCAGCAGCCCCCCCGGGGATGCTAATGAAAAACTGTTTTTT. As protein: CASSPPGDANEKLFF. This rearrangement joins TRBV6-6 to TRBJ1-4; D is uncertain. Looked up from germline, CDR1 is MNHNY and CDR2 is SVGAGI (reference sequence). This CDR3 has 15 residues. The V gene lost 6 bases and the J gene lost 3 bases, with 14 bases spanning the gap.

V gene TRBV5-6 combines with J gene TRBJ1-5; a weak D match, TRBD1 (6 bases). The CDR3 has 12 amino acids. The V gene lost 5 bases and the J gene lost 8 bases, with 11 bases spanning the gap. The V gene's germline CDR1 is SGHDT and CDR2 YYEEEE. CDR3 sequence: CASSQQGEPQHF. The CDR3 nucleotides read TGTGCCAGCAGTCAACAGGGTGAGCCCCAGCATTTT.

About this clone: Other DNA sequences in this sample translate to the same CDR3. The chain is built from TRBV7-2 and TRBJ2-2; unclear D gene. This CDR3 contains 15 residues. Germline loops: CDR1 SGHTA, CDR2 FQGNSA. The V end lost 5 bases, the J end lost 1 base, and 11 bases lay between the germline ends. The CDR3 nucleotides are TGTGCCAGCAGCCTACAAACGGGGAACACCGGGGAGCTGTTTTTT. Encoded protein: CASSLQTGNTGELFF.

The chain uses TRBV2 and TRBJ1-5; D is unclear. Germline loops: CDR1 SNHLY, CDR2 FYNNEI. V was cut by 0 bases and J by 7 bases, with 13 bases left in between. CDR3 length: 15 amino acids. CDR3 loop: CASSEARRGSQPQHF. The CDR3 bases are TGTGCCAGCAGTGAAGCTAGGCGGGGAAGCCAGCCCCAGCATTTT.

This clone was counted a few times. V gene TRBV27 combines with J gene TRBJ2-7; 7 bases align to TRBD1. CDR3 length: 15 residues. Germline CDR1 MNHEY, CDR2 SMNVEV (reference sequence). The trim removed 2 bases at V and 2 bases at J, leaving 6 bases unmatched. The CDR3 DNA sequence: TGTGCCAGCAGTTTAGATGCAGGGGGAACCTACGAGCAGTACTTC. It codes for CASSLDAGGTYEQYF.

The chain recombines TRBV7-9 with TRBJ1-1, with TRBD1 identical over 7 bases. The V gene end was trimmed by 5 bases and the J gene end by 5 bases; junction bases not matched to a gene: 11. Germline CDR1 SEHNR, CDR2 FQNEAQ (reference sequence). This CDR3 has 15 residues. The CDR3 spells CASSTDRDRETEAFF. The DNA for the CDR3 is TGTGCCAGCAGCACCGACAGGGATAGGGAGACTGAAGCTTTCTTT.

The gene calls are TRBV30 and TRBJ1-6; D is perhaps TRBD1 (5 bases). There are 15 residues in the CDR3. In germline, CDR1 is GTSNPN, CDR2 SVGIG (reference sequence). Trimming removed 4 bases from V and 7 bases from J, with 17 bases in between. The CDR3 reads CAWTGGGRKNSPLHF. In DNA form, the CDR3 reads TGTGCCTGGACGGGGGGAGGACGGAAGAATTCACCCCTCCACTTT. Variable domain in full (rest from reference TRBV30 and TRBJ1-6): SQTIHQWPATLVQPVGSPLSLECTVEGTSNPNLYWYRQAAGRGLQLLFYSVGIGQISSEVPQNLSASRPQDRQFILSSKKLLLSDSGFYLCAWTGGGRKNSPLHFGNGTRLTVT.

This chain connects TRBV9 to TRBJ1-3; tentatively, D is TRBD1 (6 bases). This CDR3 region has 16 residues. Per the germline V gene, CDR1 is SGDLS and CDR2 is YYNGEE. V was cut by 0 bases and J by 0 bases, with 10 bases left in between. CDR3 in amino acids: CASSVEVGGSGNTIYF. Written as DNA, the CDR3 is TGTGCCAGCAGCGTAGAGGTAGGGGGCTCTGGAAACACCATATATTTT.

The rearrangement uses TRBV7-9 and TRBJ1-2; 10 bases are a match to TRBD1. V gave up 6 bases and J gave up 8 bases; unmatched junction bases: 9. The CDR3 has 14 residues. Looked up from germline, CDR1 is SEHNR and CDR2 is FQNEAQ (reference sequence). The CDR3: CASRPGTGAGGYTF. The CDR3 region has the DNA TGTGCCAGCAGACCCGGGACAGGGGCCGGCGGCTACACCTTC.

The chain combines TRBV11-3 with TRBJ2-3; D call uncertain. The V gene lost 6 bases and the J gene lost 6 bases, with 10 bases spanning the gap. The CDR3 runs 12 residues. Germline V lookup: CDR1 SGHNT, CDR2 YENEEA. In DNA form, the CDR3 reads TGTGCCAGCAGGTGGCCTTGGGATACGCAGTATTTT. The encoded protein is CASRWPWDTQYF.

The chain recombines TRBV11-1 with TRBJ1-2, with D possibly being TRBD1 (6 bases). V was trimmed by 4 bases and J by 8 bases, leaving 17 bases between them. The CDR3 length is 14 residues. Germline CDR1 is SGHAT and CDR2 is FQDESV (reference sequence). CDR3 sequence: CASSSPGGSMGYTF. The CDR3 nucleotides read TGTGCCAGCAGCTCCCCGGGGGGCTCTATGGGCTACACCTTC.

This chain joins TRBV5-1 and TRBJ1-4, with 9 positions matching TRBD1. This CDR3 has 14 residues. The V and J ends lost 2 bases and 8 bases, in that order; junction bases with no gene match: 4. Germline CDR1 SGHRS, CDR2 YFSETQ. The CDR3 nucleotides are TGCGCCAGCAGCTTTGGACAGGGGAACGAAAAACTGTTTTTT. Protein: CASSFGQGNEKLFF.

The chain links TRBV10-2 to TRBJ1-4; TRBD1 matches at 9 bases. Per germline, CDR1 WSHSY and CDR2 SAAADI. Germline trimming cut 8 bases from V and 7 bases from J; bases unmatched to any gene: 8. The CDR3 covers 14 residues. CDR3 bases: TGCGCCAGCGCTAGGGGACAGGGCGGTGAAAAACTGTTTTTT. This encodes CASARGQGGEKLFF.